Following are 14 T cell receptor beta chains from one sample sequenced in a study of shared clonotypes between healthy human individuals. Assay: immunoSEQ multiplex PCR; the TCRdb copy retains only in-frame clones and omits some. The sample contains hundreds of thousands of clones, around 72% of which appear only once. The sample comprised memory CD4+ T cells sorted from blood. Stated subset: CD45RA-negative fraction. These TCRs come from a woman in her twenties or thirties in good health.

The chain has TRBV11-2 and TRBJ2-7, with 9 bases matching TRBD1. In germline, CDR1 is SGHAT, CDR2 FQNNGV. V lost 6 bases, J lost 2 bases, and 8 bases stayed unmatched. This CDR3 region has 15 residues. This CDR3 reads CASRSPGTGTYEQYF. Here the CDR3 DNA reads TGTGCCAGCAGGTCCCCCGGGACAGGGACCTACGAGCAGTACTTC. Drawing the rest from reference TRBV11-2 and TRBJ2-7, the complete variable domain is EAGVAQSPRYKIIEKRQSVAFWCNPISGHATLYWYQQILGQGPKLLIQFQNNGVVDDSQLPKDRFSAERLKGVDSTLKIQPAKLEDSAVYLCASRSPGTGTYEQYFGPGTRLTVT.

The chain carries TRBV28 and TRBJ1-1, with D uncertain. Germline V CDR1 and CDR2: MDHEN, SYDVKM. Trimming removed 3 bases from V and 8 bases from J, with 7 bases in between. The CDR3 loop spans 11 amino acids. DNA of the CDR3: TGTGCCAGCAGTTTCAGGCTGGAAGCTTTCTTT. Translated, it gives CASSFRLEAFF.

This clone has at least ten counts. The CDR3 DNA sequence: TGTGCCAGTAGTCGGCGGGACACGAACACCGGGGAGCTGTTTTTT. Its translation: CASSRRDTNTGELFF. The chain links TRBV19 to TRBJ2-2; D is possibly TRBD1 or TRBD2 (6 bases each). Trimming took 5 bases from V and 0 from J, leaving 10 bases between them. Germline CDR1 and CDR2: LNHDA and SQIVND (reference sequence). This CDR3 region has 15 residues.

The rearrangement links TRBV6-6 to TRBJ1-1; 8 bases are shared with TRBD1. The germline gives CDR1 MNHNY, CDR2 SVGAGI (reference sequence). Losses at the gene ends were 3 bases for V and 5 bases for J; bases not matched to a gene: 8. CDR3 size: 15 residues. CDR3 in amino acids: CASSYHLQGATEAFF. CDR3 coding DNA: TGTGCCAGCAGTTATCATTTGCAGGGGGCGACTGAAGCTTTCTTT.

The V call is TRBV5-6, the J call TRBJ2-1, with D unresolved. Germline V gives CDR1 SGHDT, CDR2 YYEEEE. Trimming took off 4 bases at V and 0 bases at J, with 14 bases between the two ends. The CDR3 has 16 amino acids. CDR3 sequence (DNA): TGTGCCAGCAGCGAAGAGCTGGGCCACTCCTACAATGAGCAGTTCTTC. This gives the protein CASSEELGHSYNEQFF.

The J gene is TRBJ1-5, the V gene TRBV7-6, with TRBD1 as a possible D gene (5 bases). The V gene lost 5 bases and the J gene lost 3 bases, with 14 bases spanning the gap. Germline CDR1 is SGHVS and CDR2 is FNYEAQ. CDR3 length: 15 residues. The CDR3 DNA is TGTGCCAGCAGCCGTAATATGGGGGACAATCAGCCCCAGCATTTT. It translates to CASSRNMGDNQPQHF.

The CDR3 reads CASSRQGVSGAFF. CDR3 sequence (DNA): TGTGCCAGCAGTCGACAGGGCGTGTCGGGAGCTTTCTTT. This chain joins TRBV28 and TRBJ1-1; 7 bases map to TRBD1. This CDR3 is built from 13 residues. V lost 5 bases to trimming and J lost 10 bases; unmatched junction nucleotides: 10. CDR1 MDHEN and CDR2 SYDVKM come from the germline V gene.

This chain uses TRBV5-4 with TRBJ2-3, with 8 bases aligning to TRBD2. V lost 4 bases and J lost 3; bases outside the gene matches: 13. This CDR3 has 17 residues. Germline V lookup: CDR1 SGHNT, CDR2 YYREEE (reference sequence). The CDR3: CASSQDLTSGGTDTQYF. The CDR3 region has the DNA TGTGCCAGCAGCCAAGACCTAACTAGCGGTGGGACAGATACGCAGTATTTT.

The chain has TRBV5-4 and TRBJ1-2; no clear D. Germline lookup yields CDR1 SGHNT and CDR2 YYREEE (reference sequence). The ends were cut back, 0 bases at V and 13 bases at J, with 16 bases in the middle. This CDR3 has 13 amino acids. CDR3 loop: CASSLDPGPRATF. The CDR3 DNA reads as TGTGCCAGCAGCTTGGACCCGGGCCCGAGGGCCACCTTC. Full variable domain (missing parts from reference TRBV5-4 and TRBJ1-2): ETGVTQSPTHLIKTRGQQVTLRCSSQSGHNTVSWYQQALGQGPQFIFQYYREEENGRGNFPPRFSGLQFPNYSSELNVNALELDDSALYLCASSLDPGPRATFGSGTRLTVV.

The table lists this clone with a count of one. The gene calls are TRBV6-6 and TRBJ2-2, with 11 bases lining up with TRBD1. This CDR3 is built from 16 residues. V gave up 5 bases and J gave up 7 bases; unmatched junction bases: 9. Germline V gives CDR1 MNHNY, CDR2 SVGAGI (reference sequence). The CDR3 nucleotides are TGTGCCAGCAGTACCGGGACAGGGGGGATGTACGGGGAGCTGTTTTTT. This gives the protein CASSTGTGGMYGELFF.

V is TRBV28 and J is TRBJ1-5; tentatively, D is TRBD1 (6 bases). The length of the CDR3 is 15 residues. Germline CDR1 and CDR2: MDHEN and SYDVKM. With 6 bases removed from V and 2 bases from J, the gap between germline ends came to 14 bases. The DNA of the CDR3 is TGTGCCAGCAGCGGTGGGGGGGCTCGCAATCAGCCCCAGCATTTT. Translated, it gives CASSGGGARNQPQHF.

A word on this clone: A much larger clone is a single base away; this may be a read error. This chain uses TRBV7-6 with TRBJ2-7; the match to TRBD1 covers 8 bases. From germline, CDR1 is SGHVS and CDR2 FNYEAQ. This CDR3 is 14 amino acids long. The CDR3 DNA reads TGTGCCAGCAGCCCTACGGGACAGGACTACGGGCAGTACTTC. It is translated as CASSPTGQDYGQYF.

The chain carries TRBV29-1 and TRBJ1-2; D is undetermined. The CDR3 spans 14 residues. Germline V lookup: CDR1 SQVTM, CDR2 ANQGSEA. V was clipped by 4 bases and J by 2 bases, with 14 bases between them. CDR3 in DNA: TGCAGCGTTGCCGAGTTGTCCGGCAACTATGGCTACACCTTC. Translation gives CSVAELSGNYGYTF. Together with reference TRBV29-1 and TRBJ1-2, the CDR3 gives the full variable domain: SAVISQKPSRDICQRGTSLTIQCQVDSQVTMMFWYRQQPGQSLTLIATANQGSEATYESGFVIDKFPISRPNLTFSTLTVSNMSPEDSSIYLCSVAELSGNYGYTFGSGTRLTVV.

The chain recombines TRBV28 with TRBJ1-4, with D hard to call. The length of the CDR3 is 15 residues. The V and J ends lost 3 bases and 3 bases respectively, with 11 bases between them. Germline CDR1 reads MDHEN; CDR2 reads SYDVKM. In DNA, the CDR3 is TGTGCCAGCAGTTTTTCTACCTTACCTAATGAAAAACTGTTTTTT. Its translation is CASSFSTLPNEKLFF.